The entry below gives a single T cell receptor beta chain sequence along with its context. The antigen remains unidentified. The sample comes from a study of cytomegalovirus exposure and HLA in healthy donors. Study summary: The platform used for the roughly 120 validation repertoires matched that of the roughly 700 first-cohort repertoires, a later analysis reported.

Findings of the study overall: In a later analysis, first-cohort TCR clusters were found to tend to co-occur in the approximately 120 validation repertoires. Cytomegalovirus association was listed for about 170 TCR beta chains.

From the roughly 110-subject validation cohort, which was separate from the roughly 670-subject first cohort, the donors were drawn. TCRdb's table, derived via immunoSEQ multiplex PCR, lists solely in-frame clones and lacks some. Among a few hundred thousand clones listed, around 91% were seen once. With 6 bases removed from V and 7 bases from J, the gap between germline ends came to 13 bases. The CDR3 length is 14 residues. CDR1 and CDR2 (germline): ENHRY, SYGVKD. The chain is built from TRBV10-3 and TRBJ1-6; D gene unclear. This sequence was found in a woman aged 18-29 years in good health and CMV-seronegative. Sequencing used PBMCs. The CDR3 is CAISEEGGNSPLHF. The CDR3 DNA sequence: TGTGCCATCAGCGAGGAGGGAGGGAATTCACCCCTCCACTTT.